The 4 T cell receptor beta chains presented below share a single source sample, sequenced in a study of shared clonotypes between healthy human individuals. The naive CD8 subset, CD45RO-negative cells positively selected for CCR7, excluded terminally differentiated effector memory CD45RA+ cells. Some clones are missing from TCRdb's copy, which holds only in-frame ones; the method was immunoSEQ multiplex PCR. The sample lists around 2.1 million clones; about 92% were seen once. Sequences were obtained from naive CD8+ T cells from PBMCs. These receptor sequences come from a young man in good health. Some clones in this sample may be carry-over from other donors' samples.

The chain links TRBV13 to TRBJ2-1; D ambiguous. This CDR3 region has 14 residues. The ends were cut back, 6 bases at V and 4 bases at J, with 13 bases in the middle. The germline CDR1 and CDR2 sequences are PRHDT and FYEKMQ (reference sequence). CDR3: CASSPFGRYNEQFF. The CDR3 region has the DNA TGTGCCAGCAGTCCCTTTGGCCGGTACAATGAGCAGTTCTTC.

This sequence joins TRBV10-2 and TRBJ2-5; possibly TRBD1 for D (6 bases). CDR3 size: 14 residues. Germline CDR1 reads WSHSY; CDR2 reads SAAADI. Trimming cost V 3 bases and J 4 bases, with 12 bases left between them. For the CDR3, the DNA is TGCGCCAGCAGTGAACCCCAGGGGTCAGAGACCCAGTACTTC. Translated: CASSEPQGSETQYF.

Details on this clone: Other DNA sequences of this sample code for an identical CDR3. This rearrangement joins TRBV12-5 to TRBJ1-1, with D unresolved. V shed 2 bases and J shed 2 bases, with 0 bases lying between them. This CDR3 has 11 residues. From germline, CDR1 is LGHNT and CDR2 FRNRAP. The CDR3 DNA is TGTGCTAGTGGTTTGAACACTGAAGCTTTCTTT. Its translation: CASGLNTEAFF.

This clone was picked up one time. V is TRBV21-1 and J is TRBJ1-4; the D call in the table, TRBD1, was not verified against the DNA. TRBV21-1 corresponds to a pseudogene. The CDR3 totals 17 residues. The DNA for the CDR3 is TGTGCCAGCAGCAAAGTTGGACAGGGGGAGCCAAATGAAAAACTGTTTTTT. Translating it yields CASSKVGQGEPNEKLFF.